The TCR beta chain under discussion was sequenced for a study of OX40 agonist ivuxolimab in advanced cancers. Across the whole study: Mean age about 60 years, range 23 to 79; roughly 82% male.

Patients were ruled out by autoimmune disease history or systemic immunosuppression. Between the trimmed V and J ends, which lost 1 base and 1 base, there was a span of 14 bases. The CDR3 length is 17 residues. Germline values: CDR1 PRHDT, CDR2 FYEKMQ (reference sequence). The method was immunoSEQ multiplex PCR; TCRdb's version includes in-frame clones alone and lacks a portion of them. The data hold around 70,000 clones, with 92% observed a single time. The origin of this receptor is an adult with an advanced solid tumor such as melanoma, head and neck, liver or kidney cancer. Sample: CD4+ or CD8+ T cells sorted from blood, taken in a trial of the OX40 agonist ivuxolimab. The V gene is TRBV13, the J gene TRBJ2-1, with D perhaps matching TRBD2 (5 bases). The CDR3 DNA reads as TGTGCCAGCAGCTTAGTTACCGGGGAGCTTTCCTACAATGAGCAGTTCTTC. This translates into CASSLVTGELSYNEQFF. The full variable domain, with the rest looked up from reference TRBV13 and TRBJ2-1, is AAGVIQSPRHLIKEKRETATLKCYPIPRHDTVYWYQQGPGQDPQFLISFYEKMQSDKGSIPDRFSAQQFSDYHSELNMSSLELGDSALYFCASSLVTGELSYNEQFFGPGTRLTVL.